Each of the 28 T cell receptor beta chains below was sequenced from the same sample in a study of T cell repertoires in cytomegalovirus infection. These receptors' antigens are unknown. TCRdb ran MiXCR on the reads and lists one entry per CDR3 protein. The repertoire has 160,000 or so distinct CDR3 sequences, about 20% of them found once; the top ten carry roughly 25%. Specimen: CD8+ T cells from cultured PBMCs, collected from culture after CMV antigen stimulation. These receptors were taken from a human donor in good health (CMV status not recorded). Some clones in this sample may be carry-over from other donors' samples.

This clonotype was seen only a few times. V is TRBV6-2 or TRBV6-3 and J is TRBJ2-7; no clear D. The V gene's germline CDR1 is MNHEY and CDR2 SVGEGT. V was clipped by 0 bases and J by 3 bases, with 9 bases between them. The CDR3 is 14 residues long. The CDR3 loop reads CASSYSRSLYEQYF. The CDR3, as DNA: TGTGCCAGCAGTTACTCGAGGAGCCTCTACGAGCAGTACTTC.

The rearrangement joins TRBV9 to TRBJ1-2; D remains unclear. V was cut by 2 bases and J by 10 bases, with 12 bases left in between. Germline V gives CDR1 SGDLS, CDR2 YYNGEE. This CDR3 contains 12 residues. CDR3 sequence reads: CASSVPELVYTF. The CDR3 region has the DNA TGTGCCAGCAGCGTCCCCGAGCTTGTCTACACCTTC.

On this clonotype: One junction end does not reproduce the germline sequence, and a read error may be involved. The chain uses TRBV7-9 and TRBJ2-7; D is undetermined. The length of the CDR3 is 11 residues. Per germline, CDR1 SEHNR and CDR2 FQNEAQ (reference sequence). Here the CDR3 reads CASSLGREQYF. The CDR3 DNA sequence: TGTGCCAGCAGTTTAGGGCGGGAGCAGTACTTC.

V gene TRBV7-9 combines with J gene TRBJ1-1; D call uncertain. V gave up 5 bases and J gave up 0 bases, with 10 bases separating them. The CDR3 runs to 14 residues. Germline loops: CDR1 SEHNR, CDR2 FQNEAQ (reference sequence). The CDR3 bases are TGTGCCAGCAGCCCCGTCGTGATGAACACTGAAGCTTTCTTT. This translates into CASSPVVMNTEAFF.

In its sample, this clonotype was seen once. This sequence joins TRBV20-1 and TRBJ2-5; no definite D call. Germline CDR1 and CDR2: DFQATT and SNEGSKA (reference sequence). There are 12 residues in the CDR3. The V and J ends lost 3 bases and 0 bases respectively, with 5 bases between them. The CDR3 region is CSARADQETQYF. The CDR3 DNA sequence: TGCAGTGCTAGGGCGGACCAAGAGACCCAGTACTTC.

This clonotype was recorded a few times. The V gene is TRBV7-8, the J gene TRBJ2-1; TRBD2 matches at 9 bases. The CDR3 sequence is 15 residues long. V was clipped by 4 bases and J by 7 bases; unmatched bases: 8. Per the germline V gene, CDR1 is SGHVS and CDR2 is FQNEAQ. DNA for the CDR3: TGTGCCAGCAGCTCCGGGACTAGCAAGTTAAATGAGCAGTTCTTC. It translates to CASSSGTSKLNEQFF. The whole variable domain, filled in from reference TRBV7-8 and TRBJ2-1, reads GAGVSQSPRYKVAKRGQDVALRCDPISGHVSLFWYQQALGQGPEFLTYFQNEAQLDKSGLPSDRFFAERPEGSVSTLKIQRTQQEDSAVYLCASSSGTSKLNEQFFGPGTRLTVL.

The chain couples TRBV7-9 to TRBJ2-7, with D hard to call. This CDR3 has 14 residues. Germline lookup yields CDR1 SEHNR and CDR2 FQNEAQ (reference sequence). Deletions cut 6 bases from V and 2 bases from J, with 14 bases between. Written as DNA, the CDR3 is TGTGCCAGCAGGCCCACCGACGGAACCTACGAGCAGTACTTC. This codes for CASRPTDGTYEQYF.

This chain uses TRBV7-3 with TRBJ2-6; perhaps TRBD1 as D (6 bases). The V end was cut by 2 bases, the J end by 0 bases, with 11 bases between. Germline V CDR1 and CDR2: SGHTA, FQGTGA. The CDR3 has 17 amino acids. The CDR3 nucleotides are TGTGCCAGCAGCTTAGGGGGCCCGGGCTCTGGGGCCAACGTCCTGACTTTC. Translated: CASSLGGPGSGANVLTF.

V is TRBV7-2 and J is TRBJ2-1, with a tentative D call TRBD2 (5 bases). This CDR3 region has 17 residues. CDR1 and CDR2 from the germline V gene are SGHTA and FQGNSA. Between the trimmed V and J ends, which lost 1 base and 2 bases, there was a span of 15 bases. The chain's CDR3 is CASSLVGGESPYNEQFF. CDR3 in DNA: TGTGCCAGCAGCTTAGTGGGTGGGGAGTCCCCCTACAATGAGCAGTTCTTC.

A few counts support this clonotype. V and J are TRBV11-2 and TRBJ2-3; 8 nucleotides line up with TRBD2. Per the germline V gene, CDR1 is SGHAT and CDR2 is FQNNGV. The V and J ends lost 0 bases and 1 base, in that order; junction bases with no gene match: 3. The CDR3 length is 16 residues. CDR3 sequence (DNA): TGTGCCAGCAGCTTAGATGGGCGGGGGGGCACAGATACGCAGTATTTT. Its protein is CASSLDGRGGTDTQYF.

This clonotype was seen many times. The CDR3 sequence: CASSLTANTEAFF. CDR3 coding DNA: TGTGCCAGCAGCCTCACAGCGAACACTGAAGCTTTCTTT. The gene calls are TRBV7-9 and TRBJ1-1; D not resolved. Trimming left V 5 bases short and J 1 base short, with 8 bases between. The V gene's germline CDR1 is SEHNR and CDR2 FQNEAQ (reference sequence). The CDR3 is 13 amino acids.

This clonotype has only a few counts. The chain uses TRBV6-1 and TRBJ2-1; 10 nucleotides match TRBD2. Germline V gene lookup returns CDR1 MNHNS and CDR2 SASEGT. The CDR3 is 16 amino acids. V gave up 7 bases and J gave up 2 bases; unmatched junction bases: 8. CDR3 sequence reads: CASTLTSGVAYNEQFF. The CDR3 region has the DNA TGTGCCAGCACCCTCACTAGCGGGGTGGCCTACAATGAGCAGTTCTTC.

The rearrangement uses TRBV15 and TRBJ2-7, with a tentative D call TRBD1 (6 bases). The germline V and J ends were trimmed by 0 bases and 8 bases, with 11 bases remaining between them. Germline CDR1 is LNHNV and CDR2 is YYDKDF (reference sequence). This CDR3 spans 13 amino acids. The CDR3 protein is CATSRDLRDKQYF. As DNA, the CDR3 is TGTGCCACCAGCAGAGATTTGAGGGACAAGCAGTACTTC.

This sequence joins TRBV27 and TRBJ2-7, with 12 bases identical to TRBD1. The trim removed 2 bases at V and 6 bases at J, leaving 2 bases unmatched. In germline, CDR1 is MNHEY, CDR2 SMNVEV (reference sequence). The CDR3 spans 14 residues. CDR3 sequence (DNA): TGTGCCAGCAGTTTAAGGGACAGGGGGCCCGAGCAGTACTTC. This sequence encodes CASSLRDRGPEQYF.

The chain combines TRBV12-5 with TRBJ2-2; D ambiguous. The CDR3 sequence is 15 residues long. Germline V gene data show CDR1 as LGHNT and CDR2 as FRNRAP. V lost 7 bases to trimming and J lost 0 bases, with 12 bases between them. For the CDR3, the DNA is TGTGCTAGTGTTGTCGACGGAGCGAACACCGGGGAGCTGTTTTTT. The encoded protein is CASVVDGANTGELFF.

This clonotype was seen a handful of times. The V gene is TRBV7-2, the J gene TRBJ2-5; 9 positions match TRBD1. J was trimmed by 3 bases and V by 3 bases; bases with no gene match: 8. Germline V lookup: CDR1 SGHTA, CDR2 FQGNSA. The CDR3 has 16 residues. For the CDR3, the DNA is TGTGCCAGCAGCTTCCGGGACAGGGTTGGAAAAGAGACCCAGTACTTC. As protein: CASSFRDRVGKETQYF.

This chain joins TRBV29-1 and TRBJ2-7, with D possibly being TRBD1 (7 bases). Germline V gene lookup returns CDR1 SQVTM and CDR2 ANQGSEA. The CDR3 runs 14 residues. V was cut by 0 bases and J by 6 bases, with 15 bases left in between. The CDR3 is CSVEEEYRGGEQYF. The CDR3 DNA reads TGCAGCGTTGAAGAGGAGTACAGGGGAGGCGAGCAGTACTTC.

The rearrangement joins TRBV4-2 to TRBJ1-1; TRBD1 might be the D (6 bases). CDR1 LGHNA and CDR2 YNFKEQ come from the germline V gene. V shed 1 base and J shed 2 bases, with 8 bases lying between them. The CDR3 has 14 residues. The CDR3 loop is CASSQGQVNTEAFF. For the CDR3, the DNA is TGTGCCAGCAGCCAAGGACAGGTTAACACTGAAGCTTTCTTT.

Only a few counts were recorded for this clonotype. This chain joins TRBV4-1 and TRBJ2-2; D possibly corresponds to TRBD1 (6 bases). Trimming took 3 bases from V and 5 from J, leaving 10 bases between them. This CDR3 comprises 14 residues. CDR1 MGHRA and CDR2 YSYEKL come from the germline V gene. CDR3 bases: TGCGCCAGCAGCCAGGCCACAGGGACCGGGGAGCTGTTTTTT. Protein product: CASSQATGTGELFF.

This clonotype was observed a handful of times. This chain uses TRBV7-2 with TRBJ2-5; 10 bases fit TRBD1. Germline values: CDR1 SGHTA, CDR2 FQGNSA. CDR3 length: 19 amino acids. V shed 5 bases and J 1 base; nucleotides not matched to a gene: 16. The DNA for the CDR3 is TGTGCCAGCAGCCCATTAAAGCGCCGGGACAGGGGATTCCAAGAGACCCAGTACTTC. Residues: CASSPLKRRDRGFQETQYF. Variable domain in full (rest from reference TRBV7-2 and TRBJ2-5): GAGVSQSPSNKVTEKGKDVELRCDPISGHTALYWYRQSLGQGLEFLIYFQGNSAPDKSGLPSDRFSAERTGGSVSTLTIQRTQQEDSAVYLCASSPLKRRDRGFQETQYFGPGTRLLVL.

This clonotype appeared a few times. DNA for the CDR3: TGTGCCAGCACCGGGACAGAAAAGAACACCGGGGAGCTGTTTTTT. It is translated as CASTGTEKNTGELFF. The V and J genes are TRBV6-2 or TRBV6-3 and TRBJ2-2, with TRBD1 identical over 7 bases. The V gene end was trimmed by 7 bases and the J gene end by 1 base; junction bases not matched to a gene: 6. From germline, CDR1 is MNHEY and CDR2 SVGEGT. The CDR3 spans 15 residues.

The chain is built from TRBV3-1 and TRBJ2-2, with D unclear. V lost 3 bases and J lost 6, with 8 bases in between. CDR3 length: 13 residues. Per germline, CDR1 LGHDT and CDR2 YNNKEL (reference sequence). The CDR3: CASSHRVAGELFF. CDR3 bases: TGTGCCAGCAGCCATAGGGTTGCCGGGGAGCTGTTTTTT.

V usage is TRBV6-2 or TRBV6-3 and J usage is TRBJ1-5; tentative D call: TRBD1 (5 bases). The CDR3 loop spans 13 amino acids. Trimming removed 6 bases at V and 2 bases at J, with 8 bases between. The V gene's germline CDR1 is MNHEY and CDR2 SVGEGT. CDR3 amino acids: CASRLGGNQPQHF. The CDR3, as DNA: TGTGCCAGCAGGTTAGGGGGCAATCAGCCCCAGCATTTT.

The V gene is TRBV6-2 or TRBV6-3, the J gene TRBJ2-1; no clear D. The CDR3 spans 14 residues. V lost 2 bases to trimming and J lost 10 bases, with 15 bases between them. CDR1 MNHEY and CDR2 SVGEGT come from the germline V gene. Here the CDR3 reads CASSYVTGPEEQFF. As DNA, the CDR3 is TGTGCCAGCAGTTACGTGACTGGGCCGGAGGAGCAGTTCTTC.

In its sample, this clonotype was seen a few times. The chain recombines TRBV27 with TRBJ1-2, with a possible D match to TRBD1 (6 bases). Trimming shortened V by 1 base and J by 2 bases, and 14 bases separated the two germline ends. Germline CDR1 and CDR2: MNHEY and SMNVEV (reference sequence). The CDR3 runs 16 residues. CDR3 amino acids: CASSLLSRGDNYGYTF. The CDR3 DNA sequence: TGTGCCAGCAGTTTATTAAGCAGGGGCGACAACTATGGCTACACCTTC.

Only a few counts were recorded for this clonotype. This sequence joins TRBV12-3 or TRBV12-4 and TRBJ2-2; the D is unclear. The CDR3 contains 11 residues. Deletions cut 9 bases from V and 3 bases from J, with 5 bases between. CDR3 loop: CARPDTGELFF. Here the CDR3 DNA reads TGTGCCAGACCGGACACCGGGGAGCTGTTTTTT.

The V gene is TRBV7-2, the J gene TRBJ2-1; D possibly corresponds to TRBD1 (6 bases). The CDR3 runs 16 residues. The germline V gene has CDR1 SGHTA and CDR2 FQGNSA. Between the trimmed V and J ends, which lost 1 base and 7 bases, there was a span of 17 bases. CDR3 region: CASSLGIRTRGNEQFF. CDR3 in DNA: TGTGCCAGCAGCTTAGGGATAAGAACCAGGGGAAATGAGCAGTTCTTC. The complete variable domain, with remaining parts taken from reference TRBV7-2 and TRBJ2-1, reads GAGVSQSPSNKVTEKGKDVELRCDPISGHTALYWYRQSLGQGLEFLIYFQGNSAPDKSGLPSDRFSAERTGGSVSTLTIQRTQQEDSAVYLCASSLGIRTRGNEQFFGPGTRLTVL.

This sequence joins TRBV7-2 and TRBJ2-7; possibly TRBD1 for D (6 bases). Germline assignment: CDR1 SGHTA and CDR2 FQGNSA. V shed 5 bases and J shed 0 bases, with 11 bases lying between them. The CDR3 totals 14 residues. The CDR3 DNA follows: TGTGCCAGCAGCCCTGACAGGCACTCCTACGAGCAGTACTTC. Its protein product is CASSPDRHSYEQYF. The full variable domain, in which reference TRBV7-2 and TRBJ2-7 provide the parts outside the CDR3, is GAGVSQSPSNKVTEKGKDVELRCDPISGHTALYWYRQSLGQGLEFLIYFQGNSAPDKSGLPSDRFSAERTGGSVSTLTIQRTQQEDSAVYLCASSPDRHSYEQYFGPGTRLTVT.